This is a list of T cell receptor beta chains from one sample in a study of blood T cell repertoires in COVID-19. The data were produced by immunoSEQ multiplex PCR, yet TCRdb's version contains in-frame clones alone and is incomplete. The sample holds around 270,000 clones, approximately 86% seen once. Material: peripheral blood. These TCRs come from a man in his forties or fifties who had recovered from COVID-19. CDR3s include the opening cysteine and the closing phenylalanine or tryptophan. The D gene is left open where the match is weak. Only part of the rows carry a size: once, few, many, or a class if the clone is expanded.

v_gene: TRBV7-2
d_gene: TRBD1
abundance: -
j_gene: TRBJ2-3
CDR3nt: TGTGCCAGCAGCTCACAGGGGGCGCGCACAGATACGCAGTATTTT
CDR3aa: CASSSQGARTDTQYF

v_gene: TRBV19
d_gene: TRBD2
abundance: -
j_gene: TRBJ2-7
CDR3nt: TGTGCCAGTTCTAGCGGGAGGGGCGCCGTATCAATCAAACAGTACGAGCAGTACTTC
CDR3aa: CASSSGRGAVSIKQYEQYF

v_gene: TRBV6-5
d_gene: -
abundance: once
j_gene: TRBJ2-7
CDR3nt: TGTGCCAGCAGTAAGAGGGGGTTAGAGAACGAGCAGTACTTC
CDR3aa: CASSKRGLENEQYF

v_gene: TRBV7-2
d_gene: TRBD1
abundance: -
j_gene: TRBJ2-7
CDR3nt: TGTGCCAGCAGCCTGTGGACAGGGGGGTACGAGCAGTACTTC
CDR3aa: CASSLWTGGYEQYF

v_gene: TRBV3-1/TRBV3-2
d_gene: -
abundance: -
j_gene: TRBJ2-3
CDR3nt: TGTGCCAGCAGCCTATGGACTGTCACAGATACGCAGTATTTT
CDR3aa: CASSLWTVTDTQYF

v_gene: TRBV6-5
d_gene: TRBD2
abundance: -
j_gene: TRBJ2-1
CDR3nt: TGTGCCAGCAGTTTTCTAGCGGGGGCCCACAATGAGCAGTTCTTC
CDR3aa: CASSFLAGAHNEQFF

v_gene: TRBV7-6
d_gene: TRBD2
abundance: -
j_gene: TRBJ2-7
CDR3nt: TGTGCCAGCAGCGGACTAGCGGTAAGCTCCTACGAGCAGTACTTC
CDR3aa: CASSGLAVSSYEQYF

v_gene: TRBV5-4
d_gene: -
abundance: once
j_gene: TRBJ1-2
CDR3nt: TGTGCCAGCAGCCTTGATGACGGGATCTATGGCTACACCTTC
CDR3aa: CASSLDDGIYGYTF

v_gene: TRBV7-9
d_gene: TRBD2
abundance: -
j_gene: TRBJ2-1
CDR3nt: TGTGCCAGCAGCTTAGAAACTAGCGGGTCCTACAATGAGCAGTTCTTC
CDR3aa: CASSLETSGSYNEQFF

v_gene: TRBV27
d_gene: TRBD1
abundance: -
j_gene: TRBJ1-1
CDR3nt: TGTGCCAGCAGCTACAGGGGGCCCATCCAGAACACTGAAGCTTTCTTT
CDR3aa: CASSYRGPIQNTEAFF

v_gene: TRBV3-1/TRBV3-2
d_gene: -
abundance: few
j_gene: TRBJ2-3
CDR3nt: TGTGCCAGCAGCCAGACCATAGCGGTCACAGATACGCAGTATTTT
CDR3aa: CASSQTIAVTDTQYF

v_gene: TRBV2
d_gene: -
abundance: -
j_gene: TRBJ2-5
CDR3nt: TGTGCCAGCAGTGTGGCTAGCTGGGAGACCCAGTACTTC
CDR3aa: CASSVASWETQYF

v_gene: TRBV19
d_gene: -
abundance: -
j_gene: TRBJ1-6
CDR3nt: TGTGCCAGTAGTATCCTAGGGGGAGCTCATTCACCCCTCCACTTT
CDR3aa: CASSILGGAHSPLHF

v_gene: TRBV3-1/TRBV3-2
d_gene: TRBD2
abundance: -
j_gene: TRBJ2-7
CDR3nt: TGTGCCAGCAGCCTATCTGGGGCTAGCGGGAGGGCCTACGAGCAGTACTTC
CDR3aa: CASSLSGASGRAYEQYF

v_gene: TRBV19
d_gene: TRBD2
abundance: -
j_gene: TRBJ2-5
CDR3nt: TGTGCCAGTAGTAACCCGGGACTAGCGGAGGTCCGGGAGACCCAGTACTTC
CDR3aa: CASSNPGLAEVRETQYF

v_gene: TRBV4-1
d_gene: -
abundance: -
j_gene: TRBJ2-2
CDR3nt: TGCGCCAGCAGCCAAAATCCAGGGGCCGCGAACACCGGGGAGCTGTTTTTT
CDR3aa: CASSQNPGAANTGELFF

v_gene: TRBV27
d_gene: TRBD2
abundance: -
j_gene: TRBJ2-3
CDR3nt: TGTGCCAGCAAAGCTAGCGGGGGCAGATTTTGGTATTTT
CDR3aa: CASKASGGRFWYF

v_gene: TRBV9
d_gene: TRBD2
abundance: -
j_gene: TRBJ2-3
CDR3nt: TGTGCCAGCAGCACGGGACTAGCGGGGACTAGCACAGATACGCAGTATTTT
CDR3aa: CASSTGLAGTSTDTQYF

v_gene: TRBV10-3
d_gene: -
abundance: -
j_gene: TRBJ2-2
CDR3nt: TGTGCCATCAGTGGGGCGAAAGGGAGCGTTTACACCGGGGAGCTGTTTTTT
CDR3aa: CAISGAKGSVYTGELFF

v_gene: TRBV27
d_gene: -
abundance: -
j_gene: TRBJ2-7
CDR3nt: TGTGCCAGCACCCGTAATAGTGGAGAGGTCGAGCAGTACTTC
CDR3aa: CASTRNSGEVEQYF

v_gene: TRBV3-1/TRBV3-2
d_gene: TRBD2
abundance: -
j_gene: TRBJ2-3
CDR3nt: TGTGCCAGCAGCCATGCGGGAGGACGCACAGATACGCAGTATTTT
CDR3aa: CASSHAGGRTDTQYF

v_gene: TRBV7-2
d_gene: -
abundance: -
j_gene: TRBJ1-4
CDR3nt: TGTGCCAGCAGCTTAGCGTCCGGGGTTCAAAATGAAAAACTGTTTTTT
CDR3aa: CASSLASGVQNEKLFF

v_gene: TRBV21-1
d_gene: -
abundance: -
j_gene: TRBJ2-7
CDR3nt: TGTGCCAGCAGCTATCGGGGGGGCAGGACCCTCTCCTACGAGCAGTACTTC
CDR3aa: CASSYRGGRTLSYEQYF

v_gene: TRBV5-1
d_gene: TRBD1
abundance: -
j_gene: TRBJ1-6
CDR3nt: TGCGCCAGCAGCTTCACGACAGGGGTTAATTCACCCCTCCACTTT
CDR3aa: CASSFTTGVNSPLHF

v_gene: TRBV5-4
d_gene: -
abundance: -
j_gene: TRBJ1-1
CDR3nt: TGTGCCAGCAGCCCGGGGACATCTACGAACACTGAAGCTTTCTTT
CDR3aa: CASSPGTSTNTEAFF

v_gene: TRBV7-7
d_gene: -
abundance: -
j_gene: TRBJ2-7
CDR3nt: TGTGCCAGCAGCTCATACAGGGATTGGAGTTCCCGATGCTCCTACGAGCAGTACTTC
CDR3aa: CASSSYRDWSSRCSYEQYF

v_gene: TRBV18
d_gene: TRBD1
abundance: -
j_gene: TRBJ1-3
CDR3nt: TGTGCCAGCTCACTTGGGACAGGCCATAACTCTGGAAACACCATATATTTT
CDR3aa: CASSLGTGHNSGNTIYF